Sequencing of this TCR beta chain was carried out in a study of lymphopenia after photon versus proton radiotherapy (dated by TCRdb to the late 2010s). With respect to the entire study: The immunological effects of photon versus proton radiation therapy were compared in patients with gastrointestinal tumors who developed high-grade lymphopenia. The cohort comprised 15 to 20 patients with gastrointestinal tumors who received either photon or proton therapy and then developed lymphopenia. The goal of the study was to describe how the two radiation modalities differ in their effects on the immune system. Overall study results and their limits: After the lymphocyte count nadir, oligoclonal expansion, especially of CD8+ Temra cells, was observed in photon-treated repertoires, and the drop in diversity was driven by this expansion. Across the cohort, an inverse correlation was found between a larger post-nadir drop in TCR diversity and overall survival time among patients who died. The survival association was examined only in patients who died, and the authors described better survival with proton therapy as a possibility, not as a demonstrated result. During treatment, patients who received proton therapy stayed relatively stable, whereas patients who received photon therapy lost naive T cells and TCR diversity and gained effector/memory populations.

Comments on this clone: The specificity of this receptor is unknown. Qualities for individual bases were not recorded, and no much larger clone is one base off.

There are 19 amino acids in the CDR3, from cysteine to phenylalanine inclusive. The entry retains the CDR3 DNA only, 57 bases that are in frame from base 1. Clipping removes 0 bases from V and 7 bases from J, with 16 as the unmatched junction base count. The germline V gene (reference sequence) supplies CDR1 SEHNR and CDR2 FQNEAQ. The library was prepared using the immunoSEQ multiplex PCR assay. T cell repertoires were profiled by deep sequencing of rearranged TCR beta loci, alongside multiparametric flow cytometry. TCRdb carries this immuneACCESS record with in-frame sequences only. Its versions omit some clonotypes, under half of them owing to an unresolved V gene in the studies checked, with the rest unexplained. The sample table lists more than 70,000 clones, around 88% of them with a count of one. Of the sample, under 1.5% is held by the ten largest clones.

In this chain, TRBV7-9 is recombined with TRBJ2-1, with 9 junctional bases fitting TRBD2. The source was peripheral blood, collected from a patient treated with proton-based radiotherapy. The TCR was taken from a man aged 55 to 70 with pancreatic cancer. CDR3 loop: CASSLAAGGWLAGNNEQFF. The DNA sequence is TGTGCCAGCAGCTTAGCGGCCGGGGGATGGCTAGCGGGAAATAATGAGCAGTTCTTC.